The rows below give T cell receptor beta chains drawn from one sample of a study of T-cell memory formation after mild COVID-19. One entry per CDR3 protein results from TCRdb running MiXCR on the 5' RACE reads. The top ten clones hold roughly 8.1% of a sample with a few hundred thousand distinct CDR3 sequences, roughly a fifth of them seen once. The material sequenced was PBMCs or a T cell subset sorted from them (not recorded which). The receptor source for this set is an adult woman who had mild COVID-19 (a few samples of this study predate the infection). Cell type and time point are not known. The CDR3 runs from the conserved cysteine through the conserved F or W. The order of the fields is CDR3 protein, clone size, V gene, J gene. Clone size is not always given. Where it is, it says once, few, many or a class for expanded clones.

CASSGGRGGPQETQYF,.,TRBV5-1,TRBJ2-5
CASSQVFSYEQYF,few,TRBV4-2,TRBJ2-7
CASSYPWTVYEQYF,.,TRBV13,TRBJ2-7
CASSLVGSTDTQYF,many,TRBV5-1,TRBJ2-3
CATSRSTGLEEKLFF,many,TRBV15,TRBJ1-4
CASRGDQAARRAGNTIYF,few,TRBV12-3/TRBV12-4,TRBJ1-3
CASSSGGHTDIQYF,.,TRBV7-3,TRBJ2-4
CASSLGQGARGYTF,few,TRBV5-6,TRBJ1-2
CASSRIVNTEAFF,.,TRBV3-1,TRBJ1-1
CASSLSGATPYEQYF,.,TRBV12-3/TRBV12-4,TRBJ2-7
CASSPAGNSPLHF,few,TRBV7-9,TRBJ1-6
CASSKRAGSVGYTF,.,TRBV6-6,TRBJ1-2
CSVAGQVNTEAFF,few,TRBV29-1,TRBJ1-1
CSVLPLAVTDTQYF,few,TRBV29-1,TRBJ2-3
CASSPRTGAKFYEQYF,few,TRBV7-3,TRBJ2-7
CASTDGLKSEQYF,.,TRBV6-5,TRBJ2-7
CASSPKQGASSYEQYF,.,TRBV3-1,TRBJ2-7
CASSYGGAIAEAFF,few,TRBV27,TRBJ1-1
CSAKSGNSGANVLTF,.,TRBV29-1,TRBJ2-6
CASSQAQRYTGELFF,.,TRBV4-2,TRBJ2-2
CASSWASGIYEQYF,once,TRBV2,TRBJ2-7
CASSLEGPKGRF,.,TRBV11-2,TRBJ2-1
CASSPGTPDEQYF,few,TRBV9,TRBJ2-7
CASSLGSVYQETQYF,many,TRBV5-1,TRBJ2-5
CASRLNGALYGYTF,few,TRBV28,TRBJ1-2
CASSQVGGGSDYGYTF,few,TRBV4-1,TRBJ1-2
CASRNTAGTGGPTGYTF,.,TRBV6-1,TRBJ1-2
CASSPGTSGGNEQFF,.,TRBV18,TRBJ2-1
CASSMWLAGRVDEQFF,.,TRBV19,TRBJ2-1
CASSLEPGQGASDTQYF,few,TRBV7-4,TRBJ2-3
CASSPGPPGEGGYTF,.,TRBV18,TRBJ1-2
CASSQSLLRDPHTEAFF,few,TRBV4-1,TRBJ1-1
CASRSGSSQYGYTF,few,TRBV5-5,TRBJ1-2
CAIMDRGTDSPLHF,few,TRBV10-3,TRBJ1-6
CASEERERADTQYF,.,TRBV5-4,TRBJ2-3
CASSSLFRGEGPTYNEQFF,.,TRBV6-2/TRBV6-3,TRBJ2-1
CASSLTSGQGRETQYF,.,TRBV7-9,TRBJ2-5
CASRPDGGGAEAFF,few,TRBV12-3/TRBV12-4,TRBJ1-1
CASSLRAYYYGYTF,.,TRBV5-1,TRBJ1-2
CASSLSGRGVYIQYF,few,TRBV12-3/TRBV12-4,TRBJ2-4
CASSRNGLAGNTGELFF,few,TRBV3-1,TRBJ2-2
CASSEWGLGGEQFF,many,TRBV25-1,TRBJ2-1
CASTLEGVHEQFF,.,TRBV7-6,TRBJ2-1
CSARDGTGGQPQHF,.,TRBV20-1,TRBJ1-5
CASSFSRTPSYEQYF,.,TRBV27,TRBJ2-7
CASSSQLFSSYNEQFF,many,TRBV5-1,TRBJ2-1
CASSYSGSRRNEKLFF,.,TRBV6-2/TRBV6-3,TRBJ1-4
CASSPVQGATYNEQFF,few,TRBV7-8,TRBJ2-1
CASSSYSLQETQYF,many,TRBV7-2,TRBJ2-5
CASGLVQAEREQFF,.,TRBV12-5,TRBJ2-1
CASSQDFAGRGYTF,.,TRBV3-1,TRBJ1-2
CASTTGKKTQYF,.,TRBV6-1,TRBJ2-5
CSVLGGLVDTQYF,few,TRBV29-1,TRBJ2-3
CASSKGRTRDTQYF,.,TRBV7-8,TRBJ2-3
CASSQLTQSGNEKLFF,few,TRBV4-2,TRBJ1-4
CASSQDVGGPSYGYTF,.,TRBV4-1,TRBJ1-2